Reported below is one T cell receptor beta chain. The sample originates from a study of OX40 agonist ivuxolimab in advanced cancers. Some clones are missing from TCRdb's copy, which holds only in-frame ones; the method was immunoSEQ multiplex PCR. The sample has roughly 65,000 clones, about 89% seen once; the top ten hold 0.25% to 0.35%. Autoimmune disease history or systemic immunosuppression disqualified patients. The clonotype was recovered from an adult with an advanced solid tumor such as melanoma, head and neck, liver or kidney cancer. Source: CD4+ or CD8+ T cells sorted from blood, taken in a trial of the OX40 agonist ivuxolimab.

Here the CDR3 reads CASSLEPGSGNTIYF. The CDR3 nucleotides read TGTGCCAGCAGCCTGGAGCCAGGCTCTGGAAACACCATATATTTT. The chain carries TRBV11-2 and TRBJ1-3; D is unresolved. This CDR3 comprises 15 residues. CDR1 and CDR2 from the germline V gene are SGHAT and FQNNGV. Trimming pared 5 bases from V and 0 bases from J, leaving 11 bases between.